The clone carrying this T cell receptor beta chain was found a few times. Its matching antigen is unknown. The sample is drawn from a study of response to subunit inactivated influenza vaccine. Study-level findings and limits: It was the authors' suggestion that each seasonal influenza vaccination recruits few new T cells.

V was pared by 4 bases and J by 6 bases, with 18 bases between. This CDR3 has 15 amino acids. The germline V gene encodes CDR1 LGHNA and CDR2 YSLEER. TCRdb re-called the RT-PCR reads through MiXCR, storing one row per CDR3 protein. The sample lists more than 700,000 distinct CDR3 sequences; around 20% were seen once. The gene calls are TRBV4-3 and TRBJ1-2; D ambiguous. Material: PBMCs from blood, obtained around 5 days after vaccination. This TCR was recovered from a man aged 50-60 years who received an inactivated influenza vaccine. CDR3 in DNA: TGCGCCAGCAGCCGCCCAGGCCCACCCCCGAATGGCTACACCTTC. Its protein is CASSRPGPPPNGYTF.